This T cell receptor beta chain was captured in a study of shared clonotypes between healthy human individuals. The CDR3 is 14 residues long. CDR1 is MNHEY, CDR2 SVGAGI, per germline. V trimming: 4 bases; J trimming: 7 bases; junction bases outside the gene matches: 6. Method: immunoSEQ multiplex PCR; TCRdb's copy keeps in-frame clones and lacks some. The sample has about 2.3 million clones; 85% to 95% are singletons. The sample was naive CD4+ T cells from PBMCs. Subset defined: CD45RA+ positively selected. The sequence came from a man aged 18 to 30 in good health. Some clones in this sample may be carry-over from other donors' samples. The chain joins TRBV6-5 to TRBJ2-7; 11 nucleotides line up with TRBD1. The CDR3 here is CASSSGQGEVEQYF. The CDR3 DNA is TGTGCCAGCAGTTCGGGACAGGGGGAGGTAGAGCAGTACTTC.